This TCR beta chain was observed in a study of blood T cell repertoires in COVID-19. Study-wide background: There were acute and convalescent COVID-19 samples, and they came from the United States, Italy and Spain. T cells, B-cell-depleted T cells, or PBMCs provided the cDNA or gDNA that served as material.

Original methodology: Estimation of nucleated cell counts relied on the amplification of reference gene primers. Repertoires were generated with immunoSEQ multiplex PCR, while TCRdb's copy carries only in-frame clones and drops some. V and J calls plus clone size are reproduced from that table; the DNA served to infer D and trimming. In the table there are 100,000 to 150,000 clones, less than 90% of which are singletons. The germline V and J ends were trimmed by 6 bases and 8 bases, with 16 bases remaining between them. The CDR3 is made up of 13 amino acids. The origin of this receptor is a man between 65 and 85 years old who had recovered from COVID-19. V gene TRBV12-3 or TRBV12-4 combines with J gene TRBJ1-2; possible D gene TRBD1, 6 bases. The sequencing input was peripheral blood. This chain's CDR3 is CASRPQGSGGYTF. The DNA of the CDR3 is TGTGCCAGCAGACCACAGGGATCGGGCGGCTACACCTTC.